A single sample is the source of the 11 T cell receptor beta chains below, sequenced in a study of beta chain features in type 1 diabetes. The sequenced template was cDNA made from the entire isolated RNA. Method: immunoSEQ multiplex PCR; TCRdb's copy keeps in-frame clones and lacks some. The repertoire holds about 410,000 clones, with approximately 15% as singletons. The sample was naive CD4+ T cells from blood. The receptors originated from a man aged 25-45 years in good health.

J is TRBJ1-1 and V is TRBV14; D is possibly TRBD1 (5 bases). Between the trimmed V and J ends, which lost 1 base and 1 base, there was a span of 10 bases. CDR3 size: 15 residues. In germline, CDR1 is SGHDN, CDR2 FVKESK. CDR3 sequence reads: CASSQVGGRNTEAFF. In DNA, the CDR3 is TGTGCCAGCAGCCAAGTTGGGGGACGGAACACTGAAGCTTTCTTT. Combining the CDR3 with reference TRBV14 and TRBJ1-1 gives the whole variable domain EAGVTQFPSHSVIEKGQTVTLRCDPISGHDNLYWYRRVMGKEIKFLLHFVKESKQDESGMPNNRFLAERTGGTYSTLKVQPAELEDSGVYFCASSQVGGRNTEAFFGQGTRLTVV.

This clone was detected only a few times. The chain links TRBV4-3 to TRBJ2-1; TRBD2 agrees at 8 bases. The trim removed 1 base at V and 8 bases at J, leaving 10 bases unmatched. CDR3 length: 16 residues. The V gene's germline CDR1 is LGHNA and CDR2 YSLEER. The CDR3 spells CASSQAAGLVSHEQFF. The CDR3 nucleotides are TGCGCCAGCAGCCAAGCTGCGGGACTAGTGTCTCATGAGCAGTTCTTC.

The rearrangement joins TRBV30 to TRBJ1-3; D unclear. The length of the CDR3 is 15 residues. Per the germline V gene, CDR1 is GTSNPN and CDR2 is SVGIG (reference sequence). The V gene lost 3 bases and the J gene lost 2 bases, with 14 bases spanning the gap. The CDR3 bases are TGTGCCTGGAGCGTACCTCGAGGAGCTGGAAACACCATATATTTT. This sequence encodes CAWSVPRGAGNTIYF.

Concerning this clone itself: This CDR3 is also generated by other DNA sequences in the sample. The rearrangement uses TRBV7-2 and TRBJ2-1; the match to TRBD2 covers 7 bases. CDR1 SGHTA and CDR2 FQGNSA come from the germline V gene. CDR3 length: 15 amino acids. The V segment lost 1 base and the J segment 3 bases; nucleotides outside the gene matches: 3. The CDR3 DNA sequence: TGTGCCAGCAGCTTAGTTGGCGGGAGCTACAATGAGCAGTTCTTC. This translates into CASSLVGGSYNEQFF.

The sample holds a few counts of this clone. This chain uses TRBV18 with TRBJ2-7; no firm D call. The CDR3 consists of 13 residues. From germline, CDR1 is KGHSH and CDR2 LQKENI. Trimming pared 0 bases from V and 0 bases from J, leaving 3 bases between. The CDR3: CASSPPNSYEQYF. CDR3 nucleotides: TGTGCCAGCTCACCACCCAACTCCTACGAGCAGTACTTC.

This clone was picked up a small number of times. The chain joins TRBV7-9 to TRBJ2-1, with TRBD2 matching over 14 bases. This CDR3 comprises 19 residues. Per the germline V gene, CDR1 is SEHNR and CDR2 is FQNEAQ (reference sequence). V trimming: 5 bases; J trimming: 4 bases; junction bases outside the gene matches: 13. The chain's CDR3 is CASSPPGLAGAGGYNEQFF. The CDR3 DNA sequence: TGTGCCAGCAGCCCCCCGGGACTAGCGGGAGCGGGGGGTTACAATGAGCAGTTCTTC. Full variable domain (outside the CDR3, taken from reference TRBV7-9 and TRBJ2-1): DTGVSQNPRHKITKRGQNVTFRCDPISEHNRLYWYRQTLGQGPEFLTYFQNEAQLEKSRLLSDRFSAERPKGSFSTLEIQRTEQGDSAMYLCASSPPGLAGAGGYNEQFFGPGTRLTVL.

In its sample, this clone was seen a few times. V usage is TRBV4-1 and J usage is TRBJ1-2, with 8 bases that match TRBD1. The V and J ends lost 3 bases and 3 bases, in that order; junction bases with no gene match: 9. The CDR3 loop spans 16 amino acids. Germline CDR1 is MGHRA and CDR2 is YSYEKL. CDR3 region: CASSHPGQGGDYGYTF. The CDR3, as DNA: TGCGCCAGCAGCCACCCCGGACAGGGCGGCGACTATGGCTACACCTTC.

The chain links TRBV29-1 to TRBJ1-1; tentative D call: TRBD1 (6 bases). Trimming removed 3 bases at V and 2 bases at J, with 10 bases between. Germline V gene sequence: CDR1 SQVTM, CDR2 ANQGSEA. There are 13 residues in the CDR3. The CDR3 reads CSVEARGNTEAFF. The CDR3 DNA reads TGCAGCGTTGAGGCCAGGGGAAACACTGAAGCTTTCTTT.

J is TRBJ2-2 and V is TRBV9; D perhaps matches TRBD2 (6 bases). V shed 5 bases and J shed 4 bases, with 15 bases lying between them. The CDR3 extends over 15 amino acids. CDR1 is SGDLS, CDR2 YYNGEE, per germline. The CDR3 DNA reads as TGTGCCAGCAGTCCACGGGACTGGTCCACCGGGGAGCTGTTTTTT. Translated, it gives CASSPRDWSTGELFF.

This clone was detected a few times. This chain connects TRBV10-3 to TRBJ1-4; D is unclear. V dropped 11 bases and J dropped 6 bases, with 16 bases sitting between them. This CDR3 comprises 13 residues. Germline V CDR1 and CDR2: ENHRY, SYGVKD. CDR3 nucleotide sequence: TGTGCCGTCGCGGCTCGGGGAGATGAAAAACTGTTTTTT. Residues: CAVAARGDEKLFF.

This clone was seen a handful of times. This chain uses TRBV13 with TRBJ2-5, with 11 bases matching TRBD2. The junction had 14 bases not matched to a gene; V was cut back by 0 bases and J by 5 bases. Germline V gene data show CDR1 as PRHDT and CDR2 as FYEKMQ (reference sequence). This CDR3 comprises 19 residues. CDR3 sequence: CASSLGISLTSGVWETQYF. The DNA for the CDR3 is TGTGCCAGCAGCTTAGGGATATCGTTGACTAGCGGGGTATGGGAGACCCAGTACTTC.